Presented here are 15 T cell receptor beta chains from one specimen sequenced in a study of blood T cell repertoires in COVID-19 (dated by TCRdb to about 2020). Preparation of the library involved the immunoSEQ multiplex PCR assay. TCRdb mirrors the immuneACCESS table, restricted to in-frame sequences. Some clones are absent from its copies; in checked studies, under half trace to an unresolved V gene, and the reason for the others is unknown. The sample table contains tens of thousands of clones; only one count was recorded for approximately 90% of them. The top ten constitute more than 2% of the sample. Sequencing used peripheral blood. Source of these receptors: a man in his fifties or sixties with acute or convalescent COVID-19.

The V call is TRBV6-5, the J call TRBJ2-1, with D perhaps matching TRBD1 (6 bases). The CDR3 contains 12 residues. CDR1 is MNHEY, CDR2 SVGAGI, per germline. V was clipped by 7 bases and J by 8 bases, with 12 bases between them. In nucleotides, the CDR3 is TGTGCCAGCACAGGGGTTGTGGATGAGCAGTTCTTC. Its protein is CASTGVVDEQFF.

The CDR3: CASSYPTRAGGPDTQYF. The CDR3 region has the DNA TGTGCCAGCAGCTACCCGACACGAGCGGGGGGGCCAGATACGCAGTATTTT. The V call is TRBV7-2, the J call TRBJ2-3, with TRBD2 matching 10 bases. The V segment lost 4 bases and the J segment 4 bases; nucleotides outside the gene matches: 11. The CDR3 runs to 17 residues. Germline loops: CDR1 SGHTA, CDR2 FQGNSA.

The chain has TRBV7-9 and TRBJ1-3; 11 bases map to TRBD1. Trimming at V came to 5 bases and at J to 8 bases, leaving 5 bases not matched to a gene. CDR3 size: 14 residues. Germline V lookup: CDR1 SEHNR, CDR2 FQNEAQ (reference sequence). DNA for the CDR3: TGTGCCAGCAGCCAGGGACAGGGGGTGGACACCATATATTTT. Protein: CASSQGQGVDTIYF.

The rearrangement uses TRBV7-3 and TRBJ2-1; 8 positions agree with TRBD1. The germline CDR1 and CDR2 sequences are SGHTA and FQGTGA. The V gene end was trimmed by 1 base and the J gene end by 8 bases; junction bases not matched to a gene: 10. The CDR3 sequence is 16 residues long. CDR3 protein: CASSLRGTGRLHEQFF. In DNA, the CDR3 is TGTGCCAGCAGCTTAAGAGGGACAGGTAGGCTACATGAGCAGTTCTTC.

The count of this clone is one. The rearrangement uses TRBV5-6 and TRBJ2-3; 7 nucleotides agree with TRBD2. The CDR3 spans 19 residues. V was pared by 0 bases and J by 5 bases, with 18 bases of the junction left unmatched. Per the germline V gene, CDR1 is SGHDT and CDR2 is YYEEEE. CDR3 coding DNA: TGTGCCAGCAGCTTGGACCCGCTGTGGGGGAGGGGCCAGGGAGATACGCAGTATTTT. It specifies CASSLDPLWGRGQGDTQYF.

This chain links TRBV5-1 with TRBJ2-1; D possibly corresponds to TRBD1 (5 bases). The CDR3 has 15 residues. Trimming took off 6 bases at V and 0 bases at J, with 13 bases between the two ends. CDR1 and CDR2 from the germline V gene are SGHRS and YFSETQ. CDR3 amino acids: CASTSGQNSYNEQFF. The CDR3 DNA reads as TGCGCCAGCACCTCCGGACAAAACTCCTACAATGAGCAGTTCTTC.

The V call is TRBV18, the J call TRBJ1-6, with D possibly matching TRBD1 (6 bases). This CDR3 has 19 residues. The V gene lost 3 bases and the J gene lost 1 base, with 19 bases spanning the gap. The germline V gene has CDR1 KGHSH and CDR2 LQKENI. The CDR3 DNA reads TGTGCCAGCTCACCGATCGGGGGGCGAACAAGGTCCTATAATTCACCCCTCCACTTT. Protein sequence: CASSPIGGRTRSYNSPLHF.

The chain links TRBV7-9 to TRBJ1-2, with D possibly being TRBD1 (5 bases). Germline V gene lookup returns CDR1 SEHNR and CDR2 FQNEAQ (reference sequence). The CDR3 has 15 amino acids. Trimming removed 5 bases at V and 0 bases at J, with 13 bases between. CDR3: CASSAQGTANYGYTF. DNA of the CDR3: TGTGCCAGCAGCGCCCAGGGTACTGCTAACTATGGCTACACCTTC.

This clone was observed many times. The chain recombines TRBV19 with TRBJ2-1; 16 nucleotides align to TRBD2. The junction had 8 bases not matched to a gene; V was cut back by 5 bases and J by 7 bases. The germline gives CDR1 LNHDA, CDR2 SQIVND (reference sequence). The CDR3 contains 17 residues. The CDR3 DNA is TGTGCCAGTAGTTCCGGGGGACTAGCGGGAGGGTGGAATGAGCAGTTCTTC. Translation: CASSSGGLAGGWNEQFF.

This clone has only a few counts. The chain combines TRBV24-1 with TRBJ2-2; 12 positions match TRBD1. J was trimmed by 6 bases and V by 6 bases; bases with no gene match: 4. This CDR3 contains 15 residues. The germline CDR1 and CDR2 sequences are KGHDR and SFDVKD. CDR3 sequence: CATSPGTGGSGELFF. The CDR3 bases are TGTGCCACCAGTCCCGGGACAGGGGGCTCCGGGGAGCTGTTTTTT.

This clone was seen a handful of times. The CDR3 DNA sequence: TGTGCCAGCACTCGGAGCAATCAGCCCCAGCATTTT. Its translation: CASTRSNQPQHF. The J gene is TRBJ1-5, the V gene TRBV12-3 or TRBV12-4; D unresolved. Trimming took 7 bases from V and 1 from J, leaving 5 bases between them. The CDR3 loop spans 12 amino acids.

The CDR3 coding sequence is TGCGCCAGCAGCCAAGACGGTAAAGGGACTAACACTGAAGCTTTCTTT. It encodes CASSQDGKGTNTEAFF. V gene TRBV4-1 combines with J gene TRBJ1-1; D possibly corresponds to TRBD1 (5 bases). V lost 0 bases to trimming and J lost 2 bases, with 13 bases between them. The CDR3 extends over 16 amino acids. Germline-derived CDR1 and CDR2 are MGHRA and YSYEKL.

The chain joins TRBV4-1 to TRBJ2-3; 8 bases fit TRBD2. The CDR3 runs 17 residues. The V and J ends lost 1 base and 2 bases, in that order; junction bases with no gene match: 8. The germline V gene has CDR1 MGHRA and CDR2 YSYEKL. For the CDR3, the DNA is TGCGCCAGCAGCCAAGTTTTTACGGGAGGGAACACAGATACGCAGTATTTT. Its protein product is CASSQVFTGGNTDTQYF.

This clone was seen a single time. V is TRBV3-1 (or the pseudogene TRBV3-2) and J is TRBJ1-1; tentative D call: TRBD1 (6 bases). V dropped 6 bases and J dropped 0 bases, with 17 bases sitting between them. The CDR3 totals 16 residues. Germline V lookup: CDR1 LGHDT, CDR2 YNNKEL (reference sequence). DNA for the CDR3: TGTGCCAGCAGAACAGGGCCTCCTTTGGTGAACACTGAAGCTTTCTTT. This encodes CASRTGPPLVNTEAFF.

V is TRBV18 and J is TRBJ2-7, with TRBD1 matching over 10 bases. V gave up 3 bases and J gave up 5 bases; unmatched junction bases: 4. This CDR3 comprises 14 residues. Germline lookup yields CDR1 KGHSH and CDR2 LQKENI. CDR3 sequence (DNA): TGTGCCAGCTCACCCGGGACAGGGGCCGACGAGCAGTACTTC. This codes for CASSPGTGADEQYF.